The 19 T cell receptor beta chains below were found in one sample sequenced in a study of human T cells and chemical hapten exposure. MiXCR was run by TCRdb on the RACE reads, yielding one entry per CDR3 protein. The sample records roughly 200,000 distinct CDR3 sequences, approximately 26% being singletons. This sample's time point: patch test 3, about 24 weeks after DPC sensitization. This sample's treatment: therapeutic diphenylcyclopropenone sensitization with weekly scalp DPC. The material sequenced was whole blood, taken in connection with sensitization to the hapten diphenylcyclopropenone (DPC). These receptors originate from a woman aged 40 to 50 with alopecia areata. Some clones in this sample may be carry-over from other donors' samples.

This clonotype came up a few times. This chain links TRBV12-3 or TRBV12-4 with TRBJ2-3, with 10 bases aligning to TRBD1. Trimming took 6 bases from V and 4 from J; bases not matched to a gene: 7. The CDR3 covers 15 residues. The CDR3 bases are TGTGCCAGCAGCGGGGGACAGGGGAAGGCAGATACGCAGTATTTT. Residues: CASSGGQGKADTQYF.

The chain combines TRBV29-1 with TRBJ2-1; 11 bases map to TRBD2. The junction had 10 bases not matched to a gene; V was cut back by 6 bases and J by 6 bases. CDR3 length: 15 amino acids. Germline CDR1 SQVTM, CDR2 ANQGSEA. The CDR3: CSVSSGTSGFNEQFF. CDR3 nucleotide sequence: TGCAGCGTCTCTTCCGGGACTAGCGGCTTCAATGAGCAGTTCTTC.

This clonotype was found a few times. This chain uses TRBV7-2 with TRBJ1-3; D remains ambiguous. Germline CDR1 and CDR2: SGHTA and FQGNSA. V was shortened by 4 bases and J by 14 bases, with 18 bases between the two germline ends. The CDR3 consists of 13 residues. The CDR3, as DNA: TGTGCCAGCAGCTCCCCGCCGCCCCGGGCGCTATATTTT. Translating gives CASSSPPPRALYF.

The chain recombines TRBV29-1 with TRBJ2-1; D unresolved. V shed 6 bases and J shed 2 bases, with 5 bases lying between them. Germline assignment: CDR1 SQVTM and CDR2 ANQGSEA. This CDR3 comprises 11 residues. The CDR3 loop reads CSVYPYNEQFF. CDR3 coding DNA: TGCAGCGTCTACCCCTACAATGAGCAGTTCTTC.

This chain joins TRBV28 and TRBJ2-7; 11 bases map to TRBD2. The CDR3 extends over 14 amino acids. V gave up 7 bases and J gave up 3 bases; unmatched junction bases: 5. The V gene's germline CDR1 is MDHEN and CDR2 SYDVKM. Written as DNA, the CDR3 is TGTGCCAGCACGGGGACTAGCGGCTTCTACGAGCAGTACTTC. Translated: CASTGTSGFYEQYF.

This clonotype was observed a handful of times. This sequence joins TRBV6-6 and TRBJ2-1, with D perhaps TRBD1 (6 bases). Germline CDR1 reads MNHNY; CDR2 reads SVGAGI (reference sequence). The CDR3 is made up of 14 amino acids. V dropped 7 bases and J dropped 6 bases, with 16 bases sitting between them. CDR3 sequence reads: CASMAGTQGNEQFF. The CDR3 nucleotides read TGTGCCAGCATGGCCGGGACACAGGGCAATGAGCAGTTCTTC.

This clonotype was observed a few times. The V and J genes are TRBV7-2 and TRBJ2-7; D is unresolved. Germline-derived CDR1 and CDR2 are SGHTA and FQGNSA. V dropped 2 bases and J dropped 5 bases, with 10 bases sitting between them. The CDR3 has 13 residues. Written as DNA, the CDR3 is TGTGCCAGCAGCTTATCAGGCTTCCACGAGCAGTACTTC. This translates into CASSLSGFHEQYF.

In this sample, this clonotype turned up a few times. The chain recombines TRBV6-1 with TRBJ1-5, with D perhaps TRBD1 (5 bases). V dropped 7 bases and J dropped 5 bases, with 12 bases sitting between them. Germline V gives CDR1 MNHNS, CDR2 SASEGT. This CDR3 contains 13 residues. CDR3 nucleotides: TGTGCCAGCACCATGGGGGTTCATCAGCCCCAGCATTTT. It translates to CASTMGVHQPQHF.

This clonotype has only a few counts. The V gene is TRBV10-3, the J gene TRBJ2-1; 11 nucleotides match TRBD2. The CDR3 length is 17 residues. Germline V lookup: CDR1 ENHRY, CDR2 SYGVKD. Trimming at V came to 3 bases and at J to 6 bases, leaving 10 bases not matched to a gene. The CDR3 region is CAISDPGTSGLGNEQFF. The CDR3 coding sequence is TGTGCCATCAGTGACCCAGGGACTAGCGGACTTGGCAATGAGCAGTTCTTC.

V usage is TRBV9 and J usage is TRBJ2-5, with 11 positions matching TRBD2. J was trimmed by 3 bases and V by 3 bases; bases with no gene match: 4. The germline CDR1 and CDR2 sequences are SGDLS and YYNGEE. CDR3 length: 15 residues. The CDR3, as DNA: TGTGCCAGCAGCGGAACGGGACTAGCGGAAGAGACCCAGTACTTC. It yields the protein CASSGTGLAEETQYF. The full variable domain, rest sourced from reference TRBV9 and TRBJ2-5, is DSGVTQTPKHLITATGQRVTLRCSPRSGDLSVYWYQQSLDQGLQFLIQYYNGEERAKGNILERFSAQQFPDLHSELNLSSLELGDSALYFCASSGTGLAEETQYFGPGTRLLVL.

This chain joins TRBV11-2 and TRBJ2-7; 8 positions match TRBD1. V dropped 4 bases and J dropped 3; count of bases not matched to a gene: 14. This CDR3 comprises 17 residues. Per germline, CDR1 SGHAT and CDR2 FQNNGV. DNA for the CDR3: TGTGCCAGCAGCTCCACTCCCCCGGGACAGGTCCGCTACGAGCAGTACTTC. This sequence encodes CASSSTPPGQVRYEQYF.

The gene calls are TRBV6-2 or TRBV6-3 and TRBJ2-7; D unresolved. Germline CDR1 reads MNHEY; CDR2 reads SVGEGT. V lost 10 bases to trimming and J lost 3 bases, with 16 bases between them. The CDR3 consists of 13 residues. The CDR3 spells CATGSPQLYEQYF. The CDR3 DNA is TGTGCCACCGGCTCACCCCAACTCTACGAGCAGTACTTC.

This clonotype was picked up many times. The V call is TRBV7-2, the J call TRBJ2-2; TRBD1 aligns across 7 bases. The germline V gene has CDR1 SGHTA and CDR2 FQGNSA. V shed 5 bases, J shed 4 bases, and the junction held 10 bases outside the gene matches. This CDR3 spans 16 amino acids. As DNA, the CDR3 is TGTGCCAGCAGCCTAGGATGGGCAGGGGGCACCGGGGAGCTGTTTTTT. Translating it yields CASSLGWAGGTGELFF. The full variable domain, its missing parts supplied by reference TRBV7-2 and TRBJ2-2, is GAGVSQSPSNKVTEKGKDVELRCDPISGHTALYWYRQSLGQGLEFLIYFQGNSAPDKSGLPSDRFSAERTGGSVSTLTIQRTQQEDSAVYLCASSLGWAGGTGELFFGEGSRLTVL.

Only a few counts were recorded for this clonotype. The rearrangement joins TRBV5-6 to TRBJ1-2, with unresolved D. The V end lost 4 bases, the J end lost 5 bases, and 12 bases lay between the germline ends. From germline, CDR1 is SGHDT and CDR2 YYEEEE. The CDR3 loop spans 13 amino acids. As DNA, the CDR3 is TGTGCCAGCAGCCTCGACCCAGGTTATGGCTACACCTTC. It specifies CASSLDPGYGYTF. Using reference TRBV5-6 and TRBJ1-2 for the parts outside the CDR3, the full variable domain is DAGVTQSPTHLIKTRGQQVTLRCSPKSGHDTVSWYQQALGQGPQFIFQYYEEEERQRGNFPDRFSGHQFPNYSSELNVNALLLGDSALYLCASSLDPGYGYTFGSGTRLTVV.

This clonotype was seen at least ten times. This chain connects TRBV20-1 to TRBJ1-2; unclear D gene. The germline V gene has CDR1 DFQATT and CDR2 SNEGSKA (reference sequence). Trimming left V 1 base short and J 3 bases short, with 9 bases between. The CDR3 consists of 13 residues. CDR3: CSARGAADYGYTF. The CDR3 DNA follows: TGCAGTGCTAGAGGGGCAGCGGACTATGGCTACACCTTC.

The CDR3 region is CASSAPGSSYNSPLHF. In DNA form, the CDR3 reads TGTGCCAGCAGCGCCCCAGGGAGCTCCTATAATTCACCCCTCCACTTT. The genes are TRBV7-9 and TRBJ1-6, with a tentative D call TRBD1 (5 bases). Trimming took 5 bases from V and 0 from J, leaving 11 bases between them. Looked up from germline, CDR1 is SEHNR and CDR2 is FQNEAQ (reference sequence). The CDR3 is made up of 16 amino acids.

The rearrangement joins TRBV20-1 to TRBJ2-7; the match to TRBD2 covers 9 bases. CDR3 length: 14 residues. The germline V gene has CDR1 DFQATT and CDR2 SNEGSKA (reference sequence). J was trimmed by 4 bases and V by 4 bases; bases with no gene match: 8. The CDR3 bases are TGCAGTGCTACCCCAGGCGGGAGGGGTTACGAGCAGTACTTC. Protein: CSATPGGRGYEQYF.

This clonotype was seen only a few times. The CDR3 protein is CASSWQGGYEQYF. The DNA for the CDR3 is TGCGCCAGCAGCTGGCAGGGAGGCTACGAGCAGTACTTC. The chain carries TRBV5-1 and TRBJ2-7, with a possible D match to TRBD2 (6 bases). There are 13 residues in the CDR3. Trimming left V 3 bases short and J 3 bases short, with 10 bases between. The germline V gene encodes CDR1 SGHRS and CDR2 YFSETQ.

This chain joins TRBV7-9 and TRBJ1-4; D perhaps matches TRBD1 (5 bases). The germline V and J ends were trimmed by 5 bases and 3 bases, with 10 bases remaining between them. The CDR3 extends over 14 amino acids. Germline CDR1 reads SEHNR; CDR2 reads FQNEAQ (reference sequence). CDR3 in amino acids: CASSRRVPNEKLFF. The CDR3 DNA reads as TGTGCCAGCAGCCGCAGGGTCCCTAATGAAAAACTGTTTTTT.